This entry is about one T cell receptor beta chain. The specificity of this receptor is unknown. The record has no base qualities; no much larger clone is one base away. These data come from a study of shared T cell receptors in the human thymus (dated by TCRdb to the early 2020s). Looking at the study overall: The study examined how the human thymus generates shared, self-reactive T-cell receptor alpha chains.

From the cysteine through the phenylalanine, the CDR3 covers 15 amino acids. Only the CDR3 DNA is retained, 45 bases long and in frame from the first base. The germline V gene specifies MNHEY as CDR1 and SVGAGI as CDR2. V sheds 2 bases and J sheds 6 bases, leaving 17 bases between their ends. Receptor libraries were prepared by the immunoSEQ multiplex PCR assay. TCRdb took this table from immuneACCESS and kept in-frame rearrangements with V and J called. Such tables lack part of the clones; where checked against another copy, unresolved V genes explain under half of the gap, and the rest is unexplained. The sample table holds some 700,000 clones, of which around 89% were seen once. Jointly, the top ten make up around 0.01% of the sample. These data were also reused for a study on human thymus T cells. The other study reports the following: Donors were immunologically healthy infants undergoing open corrective cardiac surgery for congenital heart defects in Finland. Thymus tissue was collected as surgical resects that were removed during corrective cardiac surgery. V and J gene segment usage appeared biased in both thymic and peripheral blood repertoires. Highly overlapping thymic TCR repertoires among unrelated individuals were reported in the related research. The study described the TCR alpha and beta repertoires in fewer than 10 infant thymus samples and a few matching peripheral blood samples. Donor ages ranging from about 6 to 244 days were recorded, and roughly six male and two female infants were included in the cohort. Thymocytes were mechanically released from the tissue and were stored as pellets of roughly 9-33 million cells at -70 degrees C. A QIAsymphony instrument was used to extract genomic DNA from frozen cell pellets. TCRB and TCRAD loci were amplified from a standardized quantity of quality-controlled genomic DNA using the immunoSEQ multiplex PCR assay. The amplicons spanned the V(D)J region and were long enough to cover the CDR3 and allow V and J genes to be identified. Amplicon sequencing was performed on an Illumina platform through the commercial immunoSEQ service. Primer bias and sequencing errors were corrected using previously described methods, and TCRAD and TCRB definitions followed the IMGT database. The repertoires were analysed using immunoSEQ Analyzer 3.0 and VDJTools for basic statistics, V/J segment usage, diversity estimates, rarefaction and pairwise overlap. Diversity was estimated using the Chao1, ChaoE, Efron-Thisted, Shannon and inverse Simpson indices, and was also estimated on datasets down-sampled to the size of the smallest sample. For repertoire overlap, CDR3 nucleotide sequence, V gene and J gene had to match strictly, and clustering was done by Jaccard-based multidimensional scaling. On average, thymus samples gave 800,000 or so unique TCRB clonotypes, whereas blood samples gave roughly 84,000.

The sequence derives from a boy under three years old with a congenital heart defect. Donor details come from another sample of the same person, matched by shared clones. Sequencing used thymocytes. The chain is encoded by TRBV6-5 joined to TRBJ2-7, and perhaps TRBD1 as D gene, on 5 matching bases. CDR3 loop: CASSYQGFPSGEQYF. The sequence in DNA is TGTGCCAGCAGTTACCAGGGTTTCCCCTCGGGCGAGCAGTACTTC.